Following are 30 T cell receptor beta chains from one sample sequenced in a study of blood T cells in healthy people across ages. Together with a sample-barcoded 5' primer, a J-beta primer mix was included in a second PCR lasting about 6 to 11 cycles. One entry per CDR3 protein, called by TCRdb with MiXCR from the 5' RACE reads. The sample gives around 1,500,000 distinct CDR3 sequences, 28% of which show up once; about 8% is in the top ten. The sample comprised blood. The receptors come from a woman aged 25 to 39 in good health.

This clonotype has ten or more counts. The V gene is TRBV28, the J gene TRBJ2-7; 11 bases are shared with TRBD1. The V segment lost 5 bases and the J segment 2 bases; nucleotides outside the gene matches: 5. In germline, CDR1 is MDHEN, CDR2 SYDVKM. This CDR3 comprises 15 residues. The CDR3 sequence is CASSGRDRGTYEQYF. The CDR3 bases are TGTGCCAGCAGTGGGCGGGACAGGGGGACCTACGAGCAGTACTTC. The whole variable domain, filled in from reference TRBV28 and TRBJ2-7, reads DVKVTQSSRYLVKRTGEKVFLECVQDMDHENMFWYRQDPGLGLRLIYFSYDVKMKEKGDIPEGYSVSREKKERFSLILESASTNQTSMYLCASSGRDRGTYEQYFGPGTRLTVT.

This clonotype was seen repeatedly, ten times or more. The J gene is TRBJ2-5, the V gene TRBV28; D gene ambiguous. The J call may be incorrect, as the DNA end agrees better with TRBJ2-7. The CDR3 totals 11 residues. Germline loops: CDR1 MDHEN, CDR2 SYDVKM. CDR3 sequence reads: CASGLDYEQYF. In DNA form, the CDR3 reads TGTGCCAGCGGGCTAGACTACGAGCAGTACTTC.

To note about this clonotype: One end of the junction does not line up with germline, which may come from a read error. The chain joins TRBV4-2 to TRBJ2-4, with a tentative D call TRBD2 (5 bases). This CDR3 contains 18 residues. Germline V lookup: CDR1 LGHNA, CDR2 YNFKEQ. The CDR3 DNA follows: TGTGCCAGCAGCCCAGAAGGCCGAAGCGGTCTGGCTAAAAACATTCAGGACTTC. It translates to CASSPEGRSGLAKNIQDF.

This sequence joins TRBV11-3 and TRBJ2-2; maybe TRBD2 (5 bases). There are 13 residues in the CDR3. Germline V CDR1 and CDR2: SGHNT, YENEEA. The V end was cut by 5 bases, the J end by 5 bases, with 9 bases between. This chain's CDR3 is CASSPRETGELFF. Written as DNA, the CDR3 is TGTGCCAGCAGCCCTAGGGAGACCGGGGAGCTGTTTTTT.

The chain joins TRBV7-9 to TRBJ2-2, with a tentative D call TRBD1 (7 bases). V was shortened by 4 bases and J by 5 bases, with 11 bases between the two germline ends. This CDR3 has 14 amino acids. The V gene's germline CDR1 is SEHNR and CDR2 FQNEAQ (reference sequence). CDR3 sequence (DNA): TGTGCCAGCAGCTCCCAGGGGGGTACCGGGGAGCTGTTTTTT. The encoded protein is CASSSQGGTGELFF.

The CDR3 sequence: CASSSTPRQGQETQYF. Here the CDR3 DNA reads TGTGCCAGCAGTTCCACCCCGCGACAGGGGCAAGAGACCCAGTACTTC. This chain links TRBV6-5 with TRBJ2-5; 8 bases fit TRBD1. Germline V lookup: CDR1 MNHEY, CDR2 SVGAGI. The V and J ends lost 4 bases and 2 bases, in that order; junction bases with no gene match: 9. The CDR3 extends over 16 amino acids.

The CDR3 protein is CASSVGGSSVIGNTEAFF. The CDR3 DNA follows: TGCGCCAGCAGCGTCGGGGGGAGTTCTGTAATCGGGAACACTGAAGCTTTCTTT. The gene calls are TRBV4-3 and TRBJ1-1, with D possibly TRBD1 on 5 matching bases. V was pared by 5 bases and J by 1 base, with 23 bases between. Germline V gives CDR1 LGHNA, CDR2 YSLEER. The CDR3 covers 18 residues.

Only one count was recorded for this clonotype. The rearrangement links TRBV5-1 to TRBJ2-1, with TRBD1 matching 11 bases. The CDR3 totals 14 residues. Germline assignment: CDR1 SGHRS and CDR2 YFSETQ. Trimming took 4 bases from V and 8 from J; bases not matched to a gene: 5. The CDR3 bases are TGCGCCAGCAGCGGACGGACAGGGGGCGATGAGCAGTTCTTC. This translates into CASSGRTGGDEQFF. Full variable domain (rest looked up from reference TRBV5-1 and TRBJ2-1): KAGVTQTPRYLIKTRGQQVTLSCSPISGHRSVSWYQQTPGQGLQFLFEYFSETQRNKGNFPGRFSGRQFSNSRSEMNVSTLELGDSALYLCASSGRTGGDEQFFGPGTRLTVL.

On this clonotype itself: The junction departs from germline at one end; a sequencing error may be responsible. The rearrangement joins TRBV19 to TRBJ2-1, with TRBD1 as a possible D gene (6 bases). CDR3 length: 16 amino acids. Germline CDR1 LNHDA, CDR2 SQIVND (reference sequence). The CDR3, as DNA: TGTGCCAGTAGGGAACACAGGGTATCATCCTACGATGAGCAGTTCTTC. Translating gives CASREHRVSSYDEQFF.

This clonotype was seen only a few times. The genes are TRBV2 and TRBJ1-1; 7 bases line up with TRBD1. J lost 4 bases, V lost 0 bases, and 5 bases had no gene match. The CDR3 runs to 15 residues. Germline V gene data show CDR1 as SNHLY and CDR2 as FYNNEI. CDR3 in amino acids: CASSEARTGLTEAFF. The DNA for the CDR3 is TGTGCCAGCAGTGAAGCGCGGACAGGTCTCACTGAAGCTTTCTTT.

This clonotype was seen only a few times. The chain combines TRBV5-1 with TRBJ2-7, with D possibly being TRBD2 (5 bases). The germline gives CDR1 SGHRS, CDR2 YFSETQ. There are 14 residues in the CDR3. The V gene lost 0 bases and the J gene lost 5 bases, with 12 bases spanning the gap. The CDR3 here is CASSLAAGLDEQYF. As DNA, the CDR3 is TGCGCCAGCAGCTTGGCTGCGGGTCTGGACGAGCAGTACTTC. Variable domain in full (rest from reference TRBV5-1 and TRBJ2-7): KAGVTQTPRYLIKTRGQQVTLSCSPISGHRSVSWYQQTPGQGLQFLFEYFSETQRNKGNFPGRFSGRQFSNSRSEMNVSTLELGDSALYLCASSLAAGLDEQYFGPGTRLTVT.

This clonotype occurred a few times. V and J are TRBV24-1 and TRBJ2-1; no firm D call. The CDR3 is 15 residues long. From germline, CDR1 is KGHDR and CDR2 SFDVKD. V lost 4 bases, J lost 1 base, and 10 bases lay in between. The chain's CDR3 is CATSDPLASYNEQFF. In DNA, the CDR3 is TGTGCCACCAGTGACCCCCTTGCGTCCTACAATGAGCAGTTCTTC.

The genes are TRBV7-3 and TRBJ2-3, with 11 nucleotides matching TRBD2. Germline V gene sequence: CDR1 SGHTA, CDR2 FQGTGA. The V segment lost 2 bases and the J segment 5 bases; nucleotides outside the gene matches: 6. The CDR3 extends over 16 amino acids. DNA for the CDR3: TGTGCCAGCAGCTTATTTAGCGGGGGGGCCAGAGATACGCAGTATTTT. This gives the protein CASSLFSGGARDTQYF.

The rearrangement links TRBV19 to TRBJ2-2; D may correspond to TRBD1 or TRBD2 (5 bases each). V lost 6 bases to trimming and J lost 6 bases, with 14 bases between them. Germline CDR1 is LNHDA and CDR2 is SQIVND (reference sequence). The CDR3 is 14 residues long. The CDR3 DNA is TGTGCCAGTAGCCCTCTGGGGACGGCCGGGGAGCTGTTTTTT. This sequence encodes CASSPLGTAGELFF.

The table lists this clonotype with a few counts. Relative to the germline gene, one junction end is altered; a read error may explain this. The CDR3 nucleotides are TGTGCCATCAGCCGCAGGGGGTCCTCCTACAATGAGCAGTTCTTC. Translation gives CAISRRGSSYNEQFF. This chain joins TRBV5-8 and TRBJ2-1, with TRBD1 identical over 7 bases. The CDR3 spans 15 residues. Germline CDR1 reads SGHTS; CDR2 reads YDEGEE. Together with reference TRBV5-8 and TRBJ2-1, the CDR3 gives the full variable domain: EAGVTQSPTHLIKTRGQQATLRCSPISGHTSVYWYQQALGLGLQFLLWYDEGEERNRGNFPPRFSGRQFPNYSSELNVNALELEDSALYLCAISRRGSSYNEQFFGPGTRLTVL.

The V call is TRBV11-2, the J call TRBJ2-1; 8 bases are a match to TRBD2. CDR1 is SGHAT, CDR2 FQNNGV, per germline. The CDR3 runs 16 residues. V trimming: 6 bases; J trimming: 4 bases; junction bases outside the gene matches: 11. The CDR3 loop reads CASRSDSGMTYNEQFF. Written as DNA, the CDR3 is TGTGCCAGCAGGAGTGATAGCGGGATGACTTACAATGAGCAGTTCTTC.

The genes are TRBV20-1 and TRBJ2-3; 7 bases map to TRBD2. Germline-derived CDR1 and CDR2 are DFQATT and SNEGSKA (reference sequence). This CDR3 contains 13 residues. The J segment lost 2 bases and the V segment lost 6 bases, leaving 5 bases of the junction unmatched. The CDR3 here is CSAVSGATDTQYF. CDR3 DNA sequence: TGCAGTGCCGTAAGCGGGGCCACAGATACGCAGTATTTT.

This clonotype has just a few counts. The chain uses TRBV12-3 or TRBV12-4 and TRBJ1-1; D gene ambiguous. The CDR3 extends over 15 amino acids. The V end lost 3 bases, the J end lost 5 bases, and 16 bases lay between the germline ends. The CDR3 DNA is TGTGCCAGCAGTTTGGGCGACAAGGCGTATACTGAAGCTTTCTTT. The encoded protein is CASSLGDKAYTEAFF.

This clonotype was observed a handful of times. The gene calls are TRBV28 and TRBJ2-1, with TRBD1 identical over 7 bases. J was trimmed by 5 bases and V by 3 bases; bases with no gene match: 7. The germline V gene encodes CDR1 MDHEN and CDR2 SYDVKM. There are 15 residues in the CDR3. The CDR3 spells CASSFSTGPNNEQFF. DNA for the CDR3: TGTGCCAGCAGTTTCTCGACAGGGCCGAACAATGAGCAGTTCTTC.

This chain connects TRBV3-1 to TRBJ2-3; D uncertain. The V end was cut by 0 bases, the J end by 1 base, with 8 bases between. Germline assignment: CDR1 LGHDT and CDR2 YNNKEL (reference sequence). This CDR3 has 15 amino acids. The CDR3 loop is CASSQDYTGTDTQYF. The CDR3 coding sequence is TGTGCCAGCAGCCAAGATTATACAGGCACAGATACGCAGTATTTT.

In the case of this clonotype: Its ends do not fully match the called genes, so a read error is possible. The gene calls are TRBV6-6 and TRBJ1-5; D ambiguous. Germline loops: CDR1 MNHNY, CDR2 SVGAGI (reference sequence). CDR3 length equals 13 residues. CDR3 sequence (DNA): TGTGTCAGCAGCACCCAAGAAAGGCAGCCCCGGCATTTT. Translating it yields CVSSTQERQPRHF.

Details on this clonotype: At one of its ends the junction is not consistent with the germline gene, which may arise from a read error. The chain couples TRBV7-2 to TRBJ2-7, with TRBD2 matching 11 bases. This CDR3 region has 17 residues. Germline V gives CDR1 SGHTA, CDR2 FQGNSA. CDR3 DNA: TGTGCCGGCAGCTTAGGAACGCCTAGCGGGGGGACCTACGAGCAGTACTTC. Protein sequence: CAGSLGTPSGGTYEQYF.

V gene TRBV12-5 combines with J gene TRBJ1-5; D remains ambiguous. Between the trimmed V and J ends, which lost 3 bases and 6 bases, there was a span of 12 bases. Germline V gene sequence: CDR1 LGHNT, CDR2 FRNRAP. The CDR3 length is 14 residues. CDR3 residues: CASGFGAHSQPQHF. For the CDR3, the DNA is TGTGCTAGTGGTTTTGGAGCACACTCTCAGCCCCAGCATTTT.

This sequence joins TRBV11-2 and TRBJ1-2; D remains unclear. The CDR3 is made up of 14 amino acids. The germline V and J ends were trimmed by 6 bases and 7 bases, with 18 bases remaining between them. Per germline, CDR1 SGHAT and CDR2 FQNNGV. CDR3 in amino acids: CASSRAGQVGGYTF. CDR3 DNA sequence: TGTGCCAGCAGTCGCGCCGGGCAGGTTGGTGGCTACACCTTC.

This clonotype was detected a few times. The V call is TRBV20-1, the J call TRBJ1-2; TRBD1 might be the D (6 bases). CDR3 size: 14 residues. Germline CDR1 reads DFQATT; CDR2 reads SNEGSKA (reference sequence). V lost 5 bases to trimming and J lost 5 bases, with 18 bases between them. The CDR3 spells CSAHRTASAYGYTF. DNA of the CDR3: TGCAGTGCTCACAGGACAGCCTCCGCTTATGGCTACACCTTC.

This clonotype has just one count. A much larger clone differs by one base, so this may be a read error. The gene calls are TRBV9 and TRBJ2-4, with 10 bases identical to TRBD2. Germline V gives CDR1 SGDLS, CDR2 YYNGEE. The CDR3 covers 15 residues. The ends lost 1 base at V and 13 bases at J; junction bases unmatched: 11. CDR3 sequence (DNA): TGTGCCAGCAGCGTAAGCACTAGCGGGGAAAATGAGCAGTACTTC. It encodes CASSVSTSGENEQYF.

This clonotype showed up just a few times. This chain links TRBV29-1 with TRBJ2-1; D perhaps matches TRBD1 (5 bases). The germline V and J ends were trimmed by 5 bases and 5 bases, with 13 bases remaining between them. The CDR3 is 13 residues long. CDR1 and CDR2 (germline): SQVTM, ANQGSEA. In DNA, the CDR3 is TGCAGCGTTTGGCGGCGCAGGGACAATGAGCAGTTCTTC. Translated, it gives CSVWRRRDNEQFF.

This chain joins TRBV14 and TRBJ1-1; no clear D. The CDR3 spans 15 residues. Trimming pared 1 base from V and 5 bases from J, leaving 14 bases between. The germline V gene encodes CDR1 SGHDN and CDR2 FVKESK. The CDR3 sequence: CASSQGPSGWTEAFF. In nucleotides, the CDR3 is TGTGCCAGCAGCCAAGGTCCCAGCGGGTGGACTGAAGCTTTCTTT.

The CDR3: CSANPPIREGEAFF. The CDR3 coding sequence is TGCAGTGCTAACCCCCCTATCCGGGAAGGGGAAGCTTTCTTT. The J gene is TRBJ1-1, the V gene TRBV20-1; D is unresolved. Germline loops: CDR1 DFQATT, CDR2 SNEGSKA (reference sequence). The V end lost 4 bases, the J end lost 8 bases, and 20 bases lay between the germline ends. The CDR3 totals 14 residues.

This clonotype was observed at least ten times. The rearrangement joins TRBV20-1 to TRBJ2-7, with 7 bases matching TRBD2. J lost 3 bases, V lost 5 bases, and 4 bases had no gene match. In germline, CDR1 is DFQATT, CDR2 SNEGSKA (reference sequence). The CDR3 spans 12 residues. The CDR3 here is CSAPGTNYEQYF. The CDR3 coding sequence is TGCAGTGCTCCCGGGACTAACTACGAGCAGTACTTC.